These T cell receptor beta chains were read from a single sample in a study of T cells after yellow fever vaccination. TCRdb analysed the 5' RACE reads with MiXCR anew, one entry per CDR3 protein. The sample lists a few hundred thousand distinct CDR3 sequences, around 10% occurring once. Sequencing was performed on PBMCs, taken on the day of the first yellow fever vaccination. These TCRs come from a man aged 18 to 29 who received the YFV17D yellow fever vaccine. Each CDR3 is given with its conserved first and last residue. A D gene is named only where the DNA matches it firmly. Where a row states a size, it is once, few, many or the class of an expanded clone; other rows omit it.

clone size,D gene,V gene,J gene,CDR3 DNA,CDR3 protein
NA,NA,TRBV11-2,TRBJ2-2,TGTGCCAGCAGCCAGCAGGGCCCCGGGGAGCTGTTTTTT,CASSQQGPGELFF
NA,TRBD2,TRBV3-1,TRBJ2-1,TGTGCCAGCAGCCATAGCGATAGCGGGGGGCTTAACAATGAGCAGTTCTTC,CASSHSDSGGLNNEQFF
few,TRBD2,TRBV5-4,TRBJ2-5,TGTGCCAGCAGGCCGGGTAGCGGGGGGGCCGGGTATAGGGAGACCCAGTACTTC,CASRPGSGGAGYRETQYF
few,NA,TRBV6-1,TRBJ1-5,TGTGCCAGCAACCGGGATGGCGGCGATCAGCCCCAGCATTTT,CASNRDGGDQPQHF
many,TRBD1,TRBV7-9,TRBJ1-4,TGTGCCAGCAGCCGGACAGGAAGGTCCGCCTTAAATGAAAAACTGTTTTTT,CASSRTGRSALNEKLFF
few,NA,TRBV4-3,TRBJ2-3,TGCGCCAGCAGCCGCGGGATGAAAGGGGGGGCCGGAGATACGCAGTATTTT,CASSRGMKGGAGDTQYF
NA,TRBD2,TRBV19,TRBJ2-1,TGTGCCAGTAGTACCCCCGGCGGGGGGTTATACGAGCAGTTCTTC,CASSTPGGGLYEQFF
NA,NA,TRBV5-4,TRBJ1-1,TGTGCCAGCAGCTTGAGGCAGGAGATTGGGGCTGAAGCTTTCTTT,CASSLRQEIGAEAFF
few,TRBD1,TRBV9,TRBJ2-7,TGTGCCAGCAGCTTAACAGGGGACACCCACGAGCAGTACTTC,CASSLTGDTHEQYF
few,NA,TRBV4-3,TRBJ1-2,TGCGCCAGCAGCCAAGAGGGATGGGGGGGTGGCTACACCTTC,CASSQEGWGGGYTF
few,TRBD2,TRBV7-2,TRBJ2-3,TGTGCCAGCAGCTTAGTAGCGGGGAGGACAGATACGCAGTATTTT,CASSLVAGRTDTQYF
many,NA,TRBV5-1,TRBJ2-3,TGCGCCAGCAGCTTGACAGAAACAGATACGCAGTATTTT,CASSLTETDTQYF
many,NA,TRBV4-2,TRBJ1-2,TGTGCCAGCAGCCAAGTTGGGGCGTGGGGCTACACCTTC,CASSQVGAWGYTF
NA,NA,TRBV12-3/TRBV12-4,TRBJ2-7,TGTGCCAGCAGTACTGTCGCGAGTTCCTACGAGCAGTACTTC,CASSTVASSYEQYF
many,NA,TRBV3-1,TRBJ1-2,TGTGCCAGCCGGGGGGTGGCGGGCTATGGCTACACCTTC,CASRGVAGYGYTF
few,TRBD2,TRBV12-3/TRBV12-4,TRBJ2-5,TGTGCCAGCAGTTCGTCTAGCGGGGGTGGGGAGACCCAGTACTTC,CASSSSSGGGETQYF
few,NA,TRBV3-1,TRBJ1-2,TGTGCCAGCAGCCAAGGGGACGGCATCTATGGCTACACCTTC,CASSQGDGIYGYTF
few,NA,TRBV6-2/TRBV6-3,TRBJ2-5,TGTGCCAGCAGGGACTTCAACGGGAAAGAGACCCAGTACTTC,CASRDFNGKETQYF
many,TRBD1,TRBV12-3/TRBV12-4,TRBJ2-4,TGTGCCAGCAGCCAGGGACAGGGTTCAAACATTCAGTACTTC,CASSQGQGSNIQYF
few,NA,TRBV23-1,TRBJ2-5,TGCGCCAGCATGCGGGTTGGAGGAGAGACCCAGTACTTC,CASMRVGGETQYF
NA,NA,TRBV20-1,TRBJ1-1,TGCAGTGCCACGATCACGGTAAACACTGAAGCTTTCTTT,CSATITVNTEAFF
NA,TRBD1,TRBV10-2,TRBJ1-1,TGCGCCAGCAGTGGGACAGGGGACACTGAAGCTTTCTTT,CASSGTGDTEAFF
NA,NA,TRBV12-5,TRBJ2-5,TGTGCTAGTGGTTTTGGTTCCGGGCAAGAGACCCAGTACTTC,CASGFGSGQETQYF
NA,NA,TRBV12-3/TRBV12-4,TRBJ1-5,TGTGCCTCTGCACCTGGTGACAATCAGCCCCAGCATTTT,CASAPGDNQPQHF
NA,TRBD1,TRBV18,TRBJ1-2,TGTGCCAGCTCACCTGGACAGGGAAATGGCTACACCTTC,CASSPGQGNGYTF
few,NA,TRBV12-3/TRBV12-4,TRBJ1-1,TGTGCCAGCAGTTTCAGGGCAGTGAACACTGAAGCTTTCTTT,CASSFRAVNTEAFF
few,NA,TRBV4-3,TRBJ2-2,TGCGCCAGCAGCCGTTCAGGATTCACCGGGGAGCTGTTTTTT,CASSRSGFTGELFF
many,NA,TRBV12-3/TRBV12-4,TRBJ1-2,TGTGCCAGCAAGCTGCAAGCCGGGGGCTACACCTTC,CASKLQAGGYTF
once,NA,TRBV12-3/TRBV12-4,TRBJ2-4,TGTGCCAGCAGAGTCCGGGGTGGGGGGACGGACATTCAGTACTTC,CASRVRGGGTDIQYF
few,NA,TRBV27,TRBJ2-6,TGTGCCAGCAGTTTAGGAGGGTTCGGGGCCAACGTCCTGACTTTC,CASSLGGFGANVLTF
many,TRBD1,TRBV5-4,TRBJ2-1,TGTGCCAGCAGATCAGGGACAGCCTACAATGAGCAGTTCTTC,CASRSGTAYNEQFF
NA,NA,TRBV19,TRBJ1-5,TGTGCCAGTAGAAGGCGGGAGGGGGGTAGCAATCAGCCCCAGCATTTT,CASRRREGGSNQPQHF
NA,TRBD2,TRBV20-1,TRBJ2-2,TGCAGTGCTAGGGGGGGACTAGCCACCGGGGAGCTGTTTTTT,CSARGGLATGELFF
NA,TRBD1,TRBV6-5,TRBJ2-3,TGTGCCAGCAGTTTTGGACAGGGGAAAGATACGCAGTATTTT,CASSFGQGKDTQYF
NA,NA,TRBV20-1,TRBJ1-2,TGCAGTGCTACTGTGGGGGGCTCGAACTATGGCTACACCTTC,CSATVGGSNYGYTF
few,TRBD1,TRBV9,TRBJ2-7,TGTGCCAGCAGCGTAGAAGGACAGGGTGTCTACGAGCAGTACTTC,CASSVEGQGVYEQYF
NA,NA,TRBV3-1,TRBJ2-1,TGTACCAGCAGCCAAGTGGGGGCGAGGGAGCAGTTCTTC,CTSSQVGAREQFF
NA,NA,TRBV20-1,TRBJ1-1,TGCAGTGCGCGCCGGGTCCTGAACACTGAAGCTTTCTTT,CSARRVLNTEAFF
NA,NA,TRBV23-1,TRBJ1-5,TGCGCCAGCAGTCAATCGGGGGGCTGCAATCAGCCCCAGCATTTT,CASSQSGGCNQPQHF
few,TRBD2,TRBV12-3/TRBV12-4,TRBJ2-1,TGTGCCAGCAGTTTGCCAGCGGGGGCGTACAATGAGCAGTTCTTC,CASSLPAGAYNEQFF
NA,NA,TRBV9,TRBJ2-1,TGTGCCAGCAGCGTAGGAAACAGGTCGCCGGGCGAGCAGTTCTTC,CASSVGNRSPGEQFF
NA,NA,TRBV6-1,TRBJ2-1,TGTGCCAGCAGTGATCGTACGCGAGATGAGCAGTTCTTC,CASSDRTRDEQFF
NA,NA,TRBV27,TRBJ2-5,TGTGCCAGCAGTCAAAGACACGGTGAGGAGACCCAGTACTTC,CASSQRHGEETQYF
few,TRBD1,TRBV10-3,TRBJ2-5,TGTGCCATCAGCCCCGGGACAGGGGTTTTAGAGACCCAGTACTTC,CAISPGTGVLETQYF
NA,TRBD2,TRBV7-2,TRBJ2-1,TGTGCCAGCAGCTTGGGGGCGGGGGGGATGTATGAGCAGTTCTTC,CASSLGAGGMYEQFF
few,NA,TRBV6-1,TRBJ2-3,TGTGCCAGCAGTCCCTTCTCTAATAACGGCCAGGGCGAGGTTGGTACGCAGTATTTT,CASSPFSNNGQGEVGTQYF
NA,TRBD1,TRBV5-1,TRBJ1-2,TGCGCCAGCAGCCTCCCGGACAGGGAATTCTATGGCTACACCTTC,CASSLPDREFYGYTF
few,NA,TRBV4-3,TRBJ1-1,TGCGCCAGCAGCCAAATCGTCTGGGTAGCTGAAGCTTTCTTT,CASSQIVWVAEAFF
few,NA,TRBV7-2,TRBJ1-5,TGTGCCAGCAGTCCCTCCGAGGGGTGGAATCAGCCCCAGCATTTT,CASSPSEGWNQPQHF
NA,NA,TRBV20-1,TRBJ2-1,TGCAGTGCTAGAGGGGGGGTTTTCCATGAGCAGTTCTTC,CSARGGVFHEQFF
NA,NA,TRBV10-3,TRBJ2-3,TGTACCTTCAGTACCGTTCTAGCCTACCTTAAAGAGACAGATACGCAGTATTTT,CTFSTVLAYLKETDTQYF
many,NA,TRBV6-5,TRBJ2-3,TGTGCCAGCAGTTACTCCTGGCGGGCCTCCTACGATACGCAGTATTTT,CASSYSWRASYDTQYF
many,NA,TRBV4-3,TRBJ2-2,TGCGCCAGCAGCCAAGAATCTCCGCAGGCCGGGGAGCTGTTTTTT,CASSQESPQAGELFF
NA,TRBD1,TRBV20-1,TRBJ1-5,TGCAGTGCTAGAGACCCGGGACAGAGCAATCAGCCCCAGCATTTT,CSARDPGQSNQPQHF
NA,NA,TRBV5-1,TRBJ2-1,TGCGCCAGCAGCTTGGCCAAAGGAGGGGGAGATTACAATGAGCAGTTCTTC,CASSLAKGGGDYNEQFF
NA,NA,TRBV6-2/TRBV6-3,TRBJ2-5,TGTGCCAGCAGCCCCAGACAGGTAGAGACCCAGTACTTC,CASSPRQVETQYF
many,NA,TRBV7-2,TRBJ2-5,TGTGCCAGCAGCTTATGGGTCGGAGAGACCCAGTACTTC,CASSLWVGETQYF